These T cell receptor beta chains were read from a single sample in a study of beta chain features in type 1 diabetes. The data were produced by immunoSEQ multiplex PCR, yet TCRdb's version contains in-frame clones alone and is incomplete. The sample yields about 160,000 clones, less than 9.5% seen once. Input material: central memory CD4+ T cells from blood. These receptors were collected from a young man in good health. The CDR3 runs from the conserved cysteine through the conserved F or W. A D gene is named only where the DNA matches it firmly. The size of a clone is reported for some rows only, either as once, few or many, or as a class for expanded clones.

j_call clone_size v_call d_call cdr3_nt cdr3_aa
TRBJ2-1 - TRBV6-5 TRBD2 TGTGCCAGCAGGTTAGCGGGGGCCATCGATGAGCAGTTCTTC CASRLAGAIDEQFF
TRBJ1-2 many TRBV7-9 TRBD1 TGTGCCAGCAGCCTATCGACAGGGAGTGGCTACACCTTC CASSLSTGSGYTF
TRBJ1-1 many TRBV29-1 - TGCAGCGTTGGAAGGGACATCAACACTGAAGCTTTCTTT CSVGRDINTEAFF
TRBJ2-1 many TRBV30 - TGTGCCTGGGATGCTGGAGGGAATGAGCAGTTCTTC CAWDAGGNEQFF
TRBJ2-5 - TRBV7-2 - TGTGCCAGCAGCTTAGCGAATCCGGGGGTTCAGACCCAGTACTTC CASSLANPGVQTQYF
TRBJ2-3 few TRBV7-3 - TGTGCCAGCAGCTTAACTGGGGGGGGCCGCGGAGATACGCAGTATTTT CASSLTGGGRGDTQYF
TRBJ2-1 few TRBV6-5 TRBD2 TGTGCCAGCAGTTACGCGGGAGGAAACAATGAGCAGTTCTTC CASSYAGGNNEQFF
TRBJ2-7 once TRBV6-5 - TGTGCCAGCAGTAGAGACAGTCGAACCTACGAGCAGTACTTC CASSRDSRTYEQYF
TRBJ1-6 - TRBV7-2 TRBD1 TGTGCCAGCAGCAAACACTTTCCGGGACAGGGGTGGCCACCCCTCCACTTT CASSKHFPGQGWPPLHF
TRBJ2-5 few TRBV6-5 - TGTGCCAGCAGTGGTGGGAGATTGGAGACCCAGTACTTC CASSGGRLETQYF
TRBJ2-7 few TRBV30 - TGTGCCTGGAGTCCGGGTGGCGAGCAGTACTTC CAWSPGGEQYF
TRBJ2-7 - TRBV28 TRBD2 TGTGCCAGCAGTTTCTGGTCTAGCGGGACCCGCGAGCAGTACTTC CASSFWSSGTREQYF
TRBJ2-2 few TRBV7-2 TRBD1 TGTGCCAGCAGCTTAACGGGACAGAGGACCGGGGAGCTGTTTTTT CASSLTGQRTGELFF
TRBJ1-5 many TRBV28 - TGTGCCAGCAGCTATCTGATGCAGCCCCAGCATTTT CASSYLMQPQHF
TRBJ2-7 many TRBV9 - TGTGCCAGCAGCGCCGGGAGCTCCTACGAGCAGTACTTC CASSAGSSYEQYF
TRBJ1-1 - TRBV6-1 - TGTGCCAGCAGGGGGATGGGACATTCTAACACTGAAGCTTTCTTT CASRGMGHSNTEAFF
TRBJ2-5 few TRBV7-3 TRBD2 TGTGCCAGCAGCACAACGGGACTAGCGGGAGAGACCCAGTACTTC CASSTTGLAGETQYF
TRBJ1-4 few TRBV7-2 TRBD1 TGTGCCAGCAGCCCCGGACAGGGGTCCGCAAAACTGTTTTTT CASSPGQGSAKLFF
TRBJ2-5 - TRBV7-2 - TGTGCCAGCAGCTCTACAGGGGGGGAGGAGACCCAGTACTTC CASSSTGGEETQYF
TRBJ2-7 few TRBV5-4 TRBD2 TGTGCCAGCAGCAAACTAGCGGGGGGCTACGAGCAGTACTTC CASSKLAGGYEQYF
TRBJ2-7 many TRBV18 TRBD1 TGTGCCAGCTCAATTACAGGGGACTTC CASSITGDF
TRBJ2-7 - TRBV18 - TGTGCCAGCTCTCAGGACATTGGTCCCTTCGAGCAGTACTTC CASSQDIGPFEQYF
TRBJ1-2 - TRBV2 - TGTGCCAGCAGCCTCCTAGGGGGTGGCTACACCTTC CASSLLGGGYTF
TRBJ2-4 - TRBV5-4 TRBD1 TGTGCCAGCAGCACGGCGGACAGGGGGCTTGAGGCCAAAAACATTCAGTACTTC CASSTADRGLEAKNIQYF
TRBJ1-1 many TRBV7-9 - TGTGCCAGCGTGGGACAGAACACTGAAGCTTTCTTT CASVGQNTEAFF
TRBJ2-1 - TRBV4-3 TRBD2 TGCGCCAGCAGCCATGTACTAGCGGACGAGCAGTTCTTC CASSHVLADEQFF
TRBJ1-4 - TRBV27 - TGTGCCAGCAGTTTCAGACACGAGGGCGAAAAACTGTTTTTT CASSFRHEGEKLFF
TRBJ2-1 - TRBV7-9 TRBD2 TGTGCCAGCACCCTAGCGGGGGCCCTCAATGAGCAGTTCTTC CASTLAGALNEQFF
TRBJ2-5 few TRBV5-1 - TGCGCCAGCAGCACTCAAGAGACCCAGTACTTC CASSTQETQYF
TRBJ1-2 few TRBV5-4 TRBD1 TGTGCCAGCAGCTTGGCAGGGAGACAGGGCCTTTATGGCTACACCTTC CASSLAGRQGLYGYTF
TRBJ1-4 many TRBV29-1 - TGCAGCGTCGGGGCAACTAATGAAAAACTGTTTTTT CSVGATNEKLFF
TRBJ2-3 few TRBV30 TRBD1 TGTGCCTGGTCGACAGGGGGCGCGACAGATACGCAGTATTTT CAWSTGGATDTQYF